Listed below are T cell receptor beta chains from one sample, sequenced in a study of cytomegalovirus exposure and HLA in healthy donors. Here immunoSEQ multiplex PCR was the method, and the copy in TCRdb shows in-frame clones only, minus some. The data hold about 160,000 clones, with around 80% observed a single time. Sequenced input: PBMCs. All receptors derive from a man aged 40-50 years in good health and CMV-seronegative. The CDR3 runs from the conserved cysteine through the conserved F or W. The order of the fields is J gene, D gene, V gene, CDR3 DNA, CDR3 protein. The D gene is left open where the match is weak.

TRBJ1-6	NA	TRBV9	TGTGCCAGCGGCACAGGGATAGAGGGGCGTTCACCCCTCCACTTT	CASGTGIEGRSPLHF
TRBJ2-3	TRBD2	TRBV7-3	TGTGCCAGCAGCTCCCAGCCGGGACTAGCAGGTGATACGCAGTATTTT	CASSSQPGLAGDTQYF
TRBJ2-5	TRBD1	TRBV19	TGTGCCAGTAGTATGACAGGGAGATTGGAGACCCAGTACTTC	CASSMTGRLETQYF
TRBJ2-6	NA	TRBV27	TGTGCCAGCACGAATTTAGGATCTGGGGCCAACGGCCTGACTTTC	CASTNLGSGANGLTF
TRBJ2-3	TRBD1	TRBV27	TGTGCCAGCAGTTCGGGACAGGGGAGGACAGATACGCAGTATTTT	CASSSGQGRTDTQYF
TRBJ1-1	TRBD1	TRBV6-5	TGTGCCAGCAGTGAGAACAGGGGAGTAACTGAAGCTTTCTTT	CASSENRGVTEAFF
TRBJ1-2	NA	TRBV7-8	TGTGCCAGCAGCCCCGCGGGGCCCTTC	CASSPAGPF
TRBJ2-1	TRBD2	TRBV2	TGTGCCATTTTTATCCTGGGACTAGCGGGAGGAAATGAGCAGTTCTTC	CAIFILGLAGGNEQFF
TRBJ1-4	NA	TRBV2	TGTGCCAGCAGTGAAAAGGGAGCAACTAATGAAAAACTGTTTTTT	CASSEKGATNEKLFF
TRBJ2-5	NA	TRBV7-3	TGTGCCAGCAGTCGGGAGATCCAAGAGACCCAGTACTTC	CASSREIQETQYF
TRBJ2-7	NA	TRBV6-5	TGTGCCAGCAGTTCCGGACAGATAACCTACGAGCAGTACTTC	CASSSGQITYEQYF
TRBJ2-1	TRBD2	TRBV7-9	TGTTCCAGCAGCTCTCTTTCCGGGACTAGCGGCTCCTACAATGAGCAGTTCTTC	CSSSSLSGTSGSYNEQFF
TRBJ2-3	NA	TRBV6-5	TGTGCCAGCAGTTTTCTAAGCACAGATACGCAGTATTTT	CASSFLSTDTQYF
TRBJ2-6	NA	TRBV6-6	TGTGCCAGCGGGTTAGGGGTCTTTGGGGCCAACGGCCTGACTTTC	CASGLGVFGANGLTF
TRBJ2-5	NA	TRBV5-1	TGCGCCAGCACCTGGTTGGGGCAGCAAGAGACCCAGTACTTC	CASTWLGQQETQYF
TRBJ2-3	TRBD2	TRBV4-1	TGCGCCAGCAGCCTCGGGACTATAAACACAGATACGCAGTATTTT	CASSLGTINTDTQYF